This paragraph covers one T cell receptor (beta chain) sequence. Its antigen is unknown. Per-nucleotide qualities are absent, and no much larger clonotype sits a single base away. This record comes from a study of blood T cell repertoires in COVID-19 (dated by TCRdb to 2018 to 2020). For the wider study: Samples from collaborators originated in the United States, Italy and Spain and spanned both the acute and convalescent phases of COVID-19. The material from the prospective study consisted of cDNA or gDNA derived from T cells, B-cell-depleted T cells, or PBMCs. Deeply sampled blood TCRbeta repertoires from subjects exposed to, actively infected with, or recovered from COVID-19 were included in the dataset. The repertoires were released in a freely available public database intended as a resource for research on the immune response to SARS-CoV-2. The samples were drawn from the first 160 participants of the ongoing ImmuneRACE study and from 950 to 1,500 subjects provided by 6 global collaborators. A de-identified subject ID, COVID-19 status, age in years and sex were almost always included in the sample metadata. Where available, HLA class I and class II types were obtained from metadata supplied by the sample provider rather than from assay-based typing. Study-wide findings and limitations: The amount of clinical and demographic metadata varied by source and participant and was provided uncurated.

The collaborating institutions used their own protocols to collect whole blood in K2EDTA tubes. Collaborator samples were shipped for TCRbeta analysis as frozen whole blood, isolated PBMCs, or DNA extracted from either sample type. TCRbeta CDR3 regions were amplified from genomic DNA using the immunoSEQ Assay, a bias-controlled multiplex PCR. Turning to the authors' computational methods: The number of nucleated cells in each sample was estimated by amplification of reference gene primers within the assay. To quantify the absolute abundance of each unique TCRbeta CDR3 rearrangement, sequence reads were collapsed and filtered. For each sample, productive Simpson clonality was calculated as the square root of Simpson's diversity index across productive rearrangements. Entries here come from immuneACCESS through TCRdb and include only in-frame sequences with V and J called. Some clones fail to appear in such tables; in the studies checked, an unresolved V gene covers under half of the shortfall, and the cause of the remainder is unknown. V and J calls and clone size are given by that table; D and trimming were obtained from the DNA. Across this sample there are 25,000 to 35,000 clones, with about 84% seen only once. The ten largest clones take up under 45% of the sample.

V loses 11 bases of germline sequence and J loses 5 bases, and the interval between the two ends is 19 bases. The germline V gene sets CDR1 to MDHEN and CDR2 to SYDVKM. Measured from the cysteine to the phenylalanine, the CDR3 is 14 residues long. CDR3 DNA is the only sequence kept; it has 42 bases, read in frame from the first base. Recombination connected TRBV28 to TRBJ1-5; no confident D gene assignment can be made. This TCR was recovered from a woman aged 80 or over with acute or convalescent COVID-19. The sample consisted of peripheral blood. CDR3 protein: CASHPRRWDQPQHF. The nucleotide sequence reads as follows: TGTGCCTCTCACCCCCGGAGGTGGGATCAGCCCCAGCATTTT.